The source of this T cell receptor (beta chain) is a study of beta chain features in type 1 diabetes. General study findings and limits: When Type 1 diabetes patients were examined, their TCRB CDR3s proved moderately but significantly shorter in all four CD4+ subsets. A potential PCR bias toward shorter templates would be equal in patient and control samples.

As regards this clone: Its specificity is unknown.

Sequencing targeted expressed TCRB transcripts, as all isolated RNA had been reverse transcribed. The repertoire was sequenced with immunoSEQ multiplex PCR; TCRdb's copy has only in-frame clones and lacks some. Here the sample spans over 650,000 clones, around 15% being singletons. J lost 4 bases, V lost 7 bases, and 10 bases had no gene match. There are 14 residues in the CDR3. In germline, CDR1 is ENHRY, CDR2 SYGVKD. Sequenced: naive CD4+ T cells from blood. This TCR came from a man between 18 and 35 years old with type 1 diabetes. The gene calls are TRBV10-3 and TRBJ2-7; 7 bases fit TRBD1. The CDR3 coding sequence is TGTGCCATCAACCAACAGGGGAACCTTTACGAGCAGTACTTC. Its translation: CAINQQGNLYEQYF.